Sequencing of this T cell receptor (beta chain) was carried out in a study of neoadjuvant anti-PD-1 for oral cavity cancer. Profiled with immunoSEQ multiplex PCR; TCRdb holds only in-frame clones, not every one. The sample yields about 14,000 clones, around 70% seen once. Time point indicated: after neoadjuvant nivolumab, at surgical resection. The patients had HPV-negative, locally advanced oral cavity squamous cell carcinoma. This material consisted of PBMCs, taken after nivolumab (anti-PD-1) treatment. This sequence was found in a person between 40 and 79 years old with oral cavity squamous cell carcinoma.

Here the CDR3 DNA reads TGTGCCAGTAGTATATTCGTTAGGGCAGGGGTCCCTTCCTACGAGCAGTACTTC. Protein product: CASSIFVRAGVPSYEQYF. The chain employs TRBV19 and TRBJ2-7, with TRBD1 as a possible D gene (6 bases). The CDR3 has 18 residues. In germline, CDR1 is LNHDA, CDR2 SQIVND (reference sequence). V dropped 2 bases and J dropped 1 base, with 21 bases sitting between them.